Listed below are T cell receptor beta chains from one sample, sequenced in a study of T-cell memory formation after mild COVID-19. One entry per CDR3 protein results from TCRdb running MiXCR on the 5' RACE reads. The table includes fewer than 300,000 distinct CDR3 sequences, over 15% detected once. Sequenced input: PBMCs or a T cell subset sorted from them (not recorded which). The source is a man younger than 30 who had mild COVID-19 (a few samples of this study predate the infection). Cell type and time point are not known. Both conserved end residues are part of each CDR3. D genes are given only for firm matches. A row's size may be missing; if present it is once, few, many or a size class.

CASGPSGAFGEQYF | TGTGCTAGTGGTCCCTCGGGGGCATTTGGCGAGCAGTACTTC | 14 | NA | NA | TRBJ2-7 | TRBV12-5
CASSLDSKNEQFF | TGCGCCAGCAGCTTAGACAGTAAGAATGAGCAGTTCTTC | 13 | many | NA | TRBJ2-1 | TRBV5-1
CASRPGGGAYNEQFF | TGTGCCAGCCGTCCGGGGGGCGGGGCCTACAATGAGCAGTTCTTC | 15 | few | NA | TRBJ2-1 | TRBV27
CASSATSGYTF | TGTGCCAGTAGTGCGACAAGCGGCTACACCTTC | 11 | few | NA | TRBJ1-2 | TRBV19
CASSESRTRVRETQYF | TGTGCCAGCAGTGAATCTAGGACTAGGGTGAGAGAGACCCAGTACTTC | 16 | NA | TRBD2 | TRBJ2-5 | TRBV2
CATQGPEAFF | TGTGCCACCCAGGGGCCTGAAGCTTTCTTT | 10 | NA | NA | TRBJ1-1 | TRBV6-4
CASRHDPGQGLETQYF | TGTGCCAGCAGACATGACCCGGGACAGGGGTTAGAGACCCAGTACTTC | 16 | NA | TRBD1 | TRBJ2-5 | TRBV12-3/TRBV12-4
CASSLGGGGNEKLFF | TGTGCCAGCAGCTTAGGAGGTGGCGGAAATGAAAAACTGTTTTTT | 15 | NA | NA | TRBJ1-4 | TRBV7-2
CASSLGQGRGEQFF | TGTGCCAGCAGCTTAGGGCAGGGGAGAGGTGAGCAGTTCTTC | 14 | many | NA | TRBJ2-1 | TRBV11-2
CASSLSRVKQFF | TGTGCCAGCAGCTTATCCAGGGTGAAGCAGTTCTTC | 12 | many | NA | TRBJ2-1 | TRBV7-2
CASSSSGARPTDTQYF | TGTGCCAGCAGCTCTAGCGGGGCGCGACCCACAGATACGCAGTATTTT | 16 | NA | TRBD2 | TRBJ2-3 | TRBV7-2
CASSLFVNNEQFF | TGCGCCAGCAGCTTGTTTGTGAACAATGAGCAGTTCTTC | 13 | NA | NA | TRBJ2-1 | TRBV5-1
CSAREPGSTEAFF | TGCAGTGCTAGGGAACCCGGGTCCACTGAAGCTTTCTTT | 13 | few | NA | TRBJ1-1 | TRBV20-1
CASSLGNRVRNSPLHF | TGCGCCAGCAGCCTCGGGAACAGGGTGAGGAATTCACCCCTCCACTTT | 16 | NA | NA | TRBJ1-6 | TRBV4-3
CASSPTADNEKLFF | TGTGCCAGCTCACCAACGGCCGATAATGAAAAACTGTTTTTT | 14 | few | NA | TRBJ1-4 | TRBV18
CSAPRAGDYQETQYF | TGCAGTGCTCCTCGGGCCGGGGATTACCAAGAGACCCAGTACTTC | 15 | NA | NA | TRBJ2-5 | TRBV20-1
CASSRWTGDDEKLFF | TGTGCCAGCAGCCGATGGACAGGGGATGATGAAAAACTGTTTTTT | 15 | few | TRBD1 | TRBJ1-4 | TRBV3-1
CASSEQGSKNIQYF | TGTGCCAGCAGCGAACAGGGATCCAAAAACATTCAGTACTTC | 14 | NA | NA | TRBJ2-4 | TRBV7-3
CASSLDTVEQYF | TGTGCCAGCAGCTTGGACACCGTCGAGCAGTACTTC | 12 | NA | NA | TRBJ2-7 | TRBV5-5
CASGWPGQGNSPLHF | TGTGCCAGCGGCTGGCCGGGACAGGGGAATTCACCCCTCCACTTT | 15 | few | TRBD1 | TRBJ1-6 | TRBV28
CASSPPPPPAHANEKLFF | TGTGCCAGCAGCCCGCCGCCCCCACCGGCGCACGCTAATGAAAAACTGTTTTTT | 18 | NA | NA | TRBJ1-4 | TRBV9
CASSVVAGSPGEAFF | TGTGCCAGCAGCGTAGTCGCGGGCTCCCCCGGGGAAGCTTTCTTT | 15 | few | NA | TRBJ1-1 | TRBV9
CASRGGTFEELFF | TGTGCCAGCAGAGGAGGGACTTTCGAGGAGCTGTTTTTT | 13 | NA | NA | TRBJ2-2 | TRBV6-6
CASSFRFSGGAQETQYF | TGTGCCAGCAGCTTTCGTTTTAGCGGGGGGGCTCAAGAGACCCAGTACTTC | 17 | few | TRBD2 | TRBJ2-5 | TRBV7-9
CSAREPATGINIQYF | TGCAGTGCTAGAGAGCCCGCTACAGGGATCAACATTCAGTACTTC | 15 | NA | NA | TRBJ2-4 | TRBV20-1
CAISEPIPSRTEAFF | TGTGCCATCAGTGAGCCCATCCCGTCAAGGACTGAAGCTTTCTTT | 15 | few | NA | TRBJ1-1 | TRBV10-3
CASSQGGPGGQETQYF | TGTGCCAGCAGCCAAGGGGGGCCAGGGGGACAAGAGACCCAGTACTTC | 16 | few | TRBD1 | TRBJ2-5 | TRBV3-1
CSANFREDYGYTF | TGCAGTGCTAATTTCAGGGAGGACTATGGCTACACATTC | 13 | NA | NA | TRBJ1-2 | TRBV20-1
CASSHGTSGAGYNEQFF | TGCGCCAGCAGCCACGGGACTAGCGGGGCCGGATACAATGAGCAGTTCTTC | 17 | few | TRBD2 | TRBJ2-1 | TRBV5-1
CASSLGGDWETANVLTF | TGTGCCAGCAGCTTAGGTGGGGACTGGGAAACGGCCAACGTCCTGACTTTC | 17 | NA | NA | TRBJ2-6 | TRBV7-2
CAILNGTQRTGELFF | TGTGCCATTCTAAATGGGACTCAGCGCACCGGGGAGCTGTTTTTT | 15 | NA | NA | TRBJ2-2 | TRBV10-3
CASSQSGGVNRDQYF | TGTGCCAGCAGCCAATCAGGGGGCGTCAATAGGGACCAGTACTTC | 15 | few | TRBD1 | TRBJ2-5 | TRBV4-2
CASSVGSIAKNIQYF | TGTGCCAGCAGCGTCGGATCCATAGCCAAAAACATTCAGTACTTC | 15 | few | NA | TRBJ2-4 | TRBV3-1
CASSIRNNQPQHF | TGTGCCAGTAGTATCCGGAATAATCAGCCCCAGCATTTT | 13 | NA | NA | TRBJ1-5 | TRBV19
CASRPRGTSNEKLFF | TGCGCCAGCAGACCCCGGGGGACATCGAATGAAAAACTGTTTTTT | 15 | few | NA | TRBJ1-4 | TRBV5-1
CSARPSGGGAHNEQFF | TGCAGTGCTCGACCGTCGGGCGGGGGGGCCCACAATGAGCAGTTCTTC | 16 | NA | TRBD2 | TRBJ2-1 | TRBV20-1
CASSDGNSQETQYF | TGTGCCAGCAGTGACGGAAACAGCCAAGAGACCCAGTACTTC | 14 | few | NA | TRBJ2-5 | TRBV2
CASSQDGFRTSGGFSSYEQYF | TGCGCCAGCAGCCAAGACGGATTCCGGACTAGCGGGGGGTTCAGCTCCTACGAGCAGTACTTC | 21 | many | TRBD2 | TRBJ2-7 | TRBV4-1
CASSLRGVYASTDTQYF | TGCGCCAGCAGCTTACGGGGGGTATACGCTAGCACAGATACGCAGTATTTT | 17 | few | TRBD2 | TRBJ2-3 | TRBV5-1
CASSFFGLTEAFF | TGTGCCAGCAGCTTTTTCGGGTTAACTGAAGCTTTCTTT | 13 | many | NA | TRBJ1-1 | TRBV7-8
CASSPENSFGNEQFF | TGTGCCAGCAGCCCTGAGAACTCCTTTGGGAATGAGCAGTTCTTC | 15 | NA | NA | TRBJ2-1 | TRBV11-2
CASSRYRGNNEQYF | TGCGCCAGCAGCAGATACAGGGGTAACAACGAGCAGTACTTC | 14 | many | TRBD1 | TRBJ2-7 | TRBV5-1
CASSLKWSGQGIYNSPLHF | TGTGCCAGCAGCTTAAAGTGGTCAGGACAGGGAATCTATAATTCACCCCTCCACTTT | 19 | few | TRBD1 | TRBJ1-6 | TRBV7-8
CASSLTDSPWADTQYF | TGTGCCAGCAGCTTAACGGACAGCCCCTGGGCAGATACGCAGTATTTT | 16 | few | NA | TRBJ2-3 | TRBV5-5
CASSWVDSPLHF | TGTGCCAGCAGTTGGGTTGATTCACCCCTCCACTTT | 12 | few | NA | TRBJ1-6 | TRBV6-2/TRBV6-3
CASSEQQGNNQPQHF | TGTGCCAGCAGTGAGCAACAGGGGAACAATCAGCCCCAGCATTTT | 15 | many | TRBD1 | TRBJ1-5 | TRBV25-1
CASSQITGGVGNNEQFF | TGCGCCAGCAGCCAGATAACAGGGGGCGTCGGCAACAATGAGCAGTTCTTC | 17 | NA | TRBD1 | TRBJ2-1 | TRBV4-1
CASDRDRKEKLFF | TGTGCCAGCGACCGGGACAGAAAAGAAAAACTGTTTTTT | 13 | NA | TRBD1 | TRBJ1-4 | TRBV2
CASSLEGQWTDEAFF | TGCGCCAGCAGCTTGGAGGGACAGTGGACAGATGAAGCTTTCTTT | 15 | NA | TRBD1 | TRBJ1-1 | TRBV5-1
CASSYMVQGANSPLHF | TGTGCCAGCAGTTACATGGTACAGGGGGCAAATTCACCCCTCCACTTT | 16 | NA | TRBD1 | TRBJ1-6 | TRBV6-5
CASSLTGTGDYGYTF | TGTGCCAGCAGCTTAACCGGGACAGGCGACTATGGCTACACCTTC | 15 | NA | TRBD1 | TRBJ1-2 | TRBV9
CASKRREVFNSPLHF | TGTGCCAGCAAACGCAGGGAAGTGTTTAATTCACCCCTCCACTTT | 15 | many | NA | TRBJ1-6 | TRBV12-3/TRBV12-4
CASTERGTEAFF | TGTGCCAGCACCGAACGAGGCACTGAAGCTTTCTTT | 12 | few | NA | TRBJ1-1 | TRBV12-3/TRBV12-4
CASSVALMASGVADTQYF | TGTGCCAGCAGCGTAGCTCTGATGGCTAGCGGGGTAGCAGATACGCAGTATTTT | 18 | few | TRBD2 | TRBJ2-3 | TRBV9
CASSDEIKPQHF | TGTGCCAGCAGTGATGAAATAAAGCCCCAGCATTTT | 12 | NA | NA | TRBJ1-5 | TRBV25-1
CASSRGGEHYGYTF | TGTGCCAGCAGCAGGGGAGGGGAGCACTATGGCTACACCTTC | 14 | NA | NA | TRBJ1-2 | TRBV4-2
CASSYSILGRTQYF | TGTGCCAGCAGTTACTCGATTCTTGGGCGGACCCAGTACTTC | 14 | many | NA | TRBJ2-5 | TRBV6-5
CASSPRSQGAETQYF | TGTGCCAGCTCACCACGATCACAGGGTGCGGAGACCCAGTACTTC | 15 | many | NA | TRBJ2-5 | TRBV18
CASSLNRFYNEQFF | TGTGCCAGCAGCTTAAACAGGTTCTACAATGAGCAGTTCTTC | 14 | NA | NA | TRBJ2-1 | TRBV7-2